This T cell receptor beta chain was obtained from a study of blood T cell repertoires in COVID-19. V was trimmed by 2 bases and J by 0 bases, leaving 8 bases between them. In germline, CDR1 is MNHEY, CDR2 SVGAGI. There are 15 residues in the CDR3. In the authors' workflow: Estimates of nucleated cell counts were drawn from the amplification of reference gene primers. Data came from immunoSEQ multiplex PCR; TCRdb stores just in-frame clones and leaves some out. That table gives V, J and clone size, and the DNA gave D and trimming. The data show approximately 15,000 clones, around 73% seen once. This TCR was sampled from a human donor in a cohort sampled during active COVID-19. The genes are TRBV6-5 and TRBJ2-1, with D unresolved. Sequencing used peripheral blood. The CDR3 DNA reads TGTGCCAGCAGTTACAGCGAAAGCTCCTACAATGAGCAGTTCTTC. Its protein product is CASSYSESSYNEQFF.